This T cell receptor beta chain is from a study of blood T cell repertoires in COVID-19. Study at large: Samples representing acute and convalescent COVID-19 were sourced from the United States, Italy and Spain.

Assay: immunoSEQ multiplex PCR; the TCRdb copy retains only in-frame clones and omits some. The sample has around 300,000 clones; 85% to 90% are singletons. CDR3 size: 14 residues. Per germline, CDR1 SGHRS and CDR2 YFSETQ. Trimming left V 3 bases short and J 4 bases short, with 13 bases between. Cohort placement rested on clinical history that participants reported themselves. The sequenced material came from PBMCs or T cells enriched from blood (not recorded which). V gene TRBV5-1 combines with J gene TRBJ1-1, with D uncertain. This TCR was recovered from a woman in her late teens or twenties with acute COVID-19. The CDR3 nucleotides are TGCGCCAGCAGCTCCTTGGCGGGAGCCACTGAAGCTTTCTTT. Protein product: CASSSLAGATEAFF.